This T cell receptor beta chain appears in the sequencing data of a study of T cell responses to AZD1222 COVID-19 vaccine. Study in general: Second-dose schedules of about 4 or about 12 weeks were combined. Study-wide findings and caveats: Among vaccine-associated CD4 TCRs, coverage spanned spike, with dominance at 160-218 and 743-854. An increase in Spike-specific TCR breadth and depth was observed after two AZD1222 doses.

Comment on this clone: The antigen is unknown.

The germline CDR1 and CDR2 sequences are MNHEY and SMNVEV (reference sequence). V was pared by 6 bases and J by 3 bases, with 15 bases between. The CDR3 totals 14 residues. Method: immunoSEQ multiplex PCR; TCRdb's copy keeps in-frame clones and lacks some. The sample contains 160,000 or so clones, approximately 92% of which appear only once. The TCR comes from an adult in good health. The chain employs TRBV27 and TRBJ2-7; D may be TRBD1 or TRBD2 (7 bases each). Specimen: peripheral blood, collected on day 0 of AZD1222 vaccination. CDR3 in amino acids: CASSPGGANYEQYF. The CDR3 DNA follows: TGTGCCAGCAGCCCAGGGGGGGCAAACTACGAGCAGTACTTC.